The text below deals with one TCR beta chain. Trimming took 4 bases from V and 5 from J, leaving 19 bases between them. The germline V gene encodes CDR1 SGHRS and CDR2 YFSETQ. This CDR3 contains 17 residues. The donors belonged to the roughly 110-subject validation cohort, separate from the approximately 670-subject first cohort. Some clones are missing from TCRdb's copy, which holds only in-frame ones; the method was immunoSEQ multiplex PCR. The sample shows fewer than 100,000 clones, 94% of them seen only once. The data stem from a study of cytomegalovirus exposure and HLA in healthy donors. The sample taken for sequencing was PBMCs. The sequence came from a woman aged 18 to 35 in good health and CMV-seropositive. The rearrangement uses TRBV5-1 and TRBJ1-6, with TRBD1 as a possible D gene (6 bases). CDR3 protein: CASSPSGGALNNSPLHF. The CDR3 DNA reads as TGCGCCAGCAGCCCCTCGGGGGGCGCCTTGAATAATTCACCCCTCCACTTT. Complete variable domain (other parts from reference TRBV5-1 and TRBJ1-6): KAGVTQTPRYLIKTRGQQVTLSCSPISGHRSVSWYQQTPGQGLQFLFEYFSETQRNKGNFPGRFSGRQFSNSRSEMNVSTLELGDSALYLCASSPSGGALNNSPLHFGNGTRLTVT.